The TCR beta chain described here comes from a study of T cell responses to AZD1222 COVID-19 vaccine. Sequenced by immunoSEQ multiplex PCR; TCRdb stores in-frame clones only, minus some. Of about 150,000 clones in the sample, about 91% were seen once. Whole-study findings and limits: Seropositivity was recorded at baseline in only a handful of AZD1222 recipients.

To note about this clone: What it binds is unknown.

The CDR3 runs 15 residues. The V and J ends lost 1 base and 3 bases respectively, with 13 bases between them. Germline values: CDR1 SGHTA, CDR2 FQGNSA. The sequenced sample was peripheral blood, obtained 28 days after the second AZD1222 dose. The chain is built from TRBV7-2 and TRBJ2-7; D unclear. This sequence was found in an adult who received the AZD1222 COVID-19 vaccine. The CDR3 DNA reads as TGTGCCAGCAGCTTAGATCCGAACTCCTTCTACGAGCAGTACTTC. Its translation is CASSLDPNSFYEQYF.